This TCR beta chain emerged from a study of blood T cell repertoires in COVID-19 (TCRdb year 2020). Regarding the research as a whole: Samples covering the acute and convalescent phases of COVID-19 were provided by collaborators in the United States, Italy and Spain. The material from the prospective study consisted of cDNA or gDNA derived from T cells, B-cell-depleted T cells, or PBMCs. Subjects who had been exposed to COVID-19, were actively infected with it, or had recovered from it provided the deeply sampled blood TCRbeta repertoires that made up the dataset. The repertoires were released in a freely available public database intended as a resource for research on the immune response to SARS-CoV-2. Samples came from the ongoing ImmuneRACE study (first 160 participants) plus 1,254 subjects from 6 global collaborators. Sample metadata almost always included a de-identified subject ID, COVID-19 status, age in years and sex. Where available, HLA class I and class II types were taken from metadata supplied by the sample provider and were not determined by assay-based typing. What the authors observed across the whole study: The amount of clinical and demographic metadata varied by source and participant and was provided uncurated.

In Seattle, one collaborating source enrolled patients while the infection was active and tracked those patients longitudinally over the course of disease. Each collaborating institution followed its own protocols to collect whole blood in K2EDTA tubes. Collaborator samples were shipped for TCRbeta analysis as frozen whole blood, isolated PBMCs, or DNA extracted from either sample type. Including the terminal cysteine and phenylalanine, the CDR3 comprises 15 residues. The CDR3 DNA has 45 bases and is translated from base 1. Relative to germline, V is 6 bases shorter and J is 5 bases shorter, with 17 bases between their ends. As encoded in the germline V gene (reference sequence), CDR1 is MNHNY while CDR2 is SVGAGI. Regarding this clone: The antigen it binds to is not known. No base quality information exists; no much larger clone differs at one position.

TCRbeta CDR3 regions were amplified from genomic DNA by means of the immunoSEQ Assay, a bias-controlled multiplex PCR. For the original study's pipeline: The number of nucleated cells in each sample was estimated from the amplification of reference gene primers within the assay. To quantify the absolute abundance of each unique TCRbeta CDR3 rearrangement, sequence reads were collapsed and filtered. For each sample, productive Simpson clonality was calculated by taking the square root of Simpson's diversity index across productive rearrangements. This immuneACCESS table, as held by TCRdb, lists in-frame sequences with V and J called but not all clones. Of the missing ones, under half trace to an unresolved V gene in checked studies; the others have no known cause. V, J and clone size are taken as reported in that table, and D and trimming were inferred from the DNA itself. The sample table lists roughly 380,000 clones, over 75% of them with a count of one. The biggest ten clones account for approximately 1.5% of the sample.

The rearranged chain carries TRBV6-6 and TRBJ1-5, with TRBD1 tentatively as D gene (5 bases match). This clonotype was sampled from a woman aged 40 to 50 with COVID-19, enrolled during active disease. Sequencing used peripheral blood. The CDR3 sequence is CASSPWGGGDQPQHF. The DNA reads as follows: TGTGCCAGCAGCCCTTGGGGGGGAGGAGATCAGCCCCAGCATTTT.